These T cell receptor beta chains were read from a single sample in a study of cytomegalovirus exposure and HLA in healthy donors. TCRdb's table, derived via immunoSEQ multiplex PCR, lists solely in-frame clones and lacks some. The sample yields 240,000 or so clones, 86% seen once. The sample consisted of PBMCs. Receptor source: a woman aged 30 to 39 in good health and CMV-seropositive. The CDR3 runs from the conserved cysteine through the conserved F or W. Fields, in order: V gene, J gene, D gene, clone size, CDR3 protein, CDR3 DNA. A D gene is named only where the DNA matches it firmly. Clone size is not always given. Where it is, it says once, few, many or a class for expanded clones.

>TRBV4-1|TRBJ1-4|.|.
CASSPGSIEVNEKLFF
TGCGCCAGCAGCCCGGGTAGTATAGAAGTAAATGAAAAACTGTTTTTT
>TRBV6-1|TRBJ1-2|.|.
CASSDRLLGGTLYGYTF
TGTGCCAGCAGTGATAGGCTCTTGGGTGGGACACTCTATGGCTACACCTTC
>TRBV7-9|TRBJ2-7|.|.
CASSHGQRPSYEQYF
TGTGCCAGCAGCCACGGACAGCGACCGTCCTACGAGCAGTACTTC
>TRBV6-1|TRBJ1-4|TRBD1|.
CASRGRQGTNEKLFF
TGTGCCAGCAGGGGACGACAGGGAACTAATGAAAAACTGTTTTTT
>TRBV2|TRBJ2-7|.|.
CASSRDTGSRYF
TGTGCCAGCTCCCGGGACACCGGTAGCCGGTACTTC
>TRBV10-1|TRBJ2-1|TRBD2|.
CASRAGGDREQFF
TGCGCCAGCAGAGCGGGAGGAGATCGTGAGCAGTTCTTC
>TRBV28|TRBJ2-1|TRBD2|.
CASSLAGETGEQFF
TGTGCCAGCAGTCTAGCGGGAGAAACTGGGGAGCAGTTCTTC
>TRBV6-1|TRBJ2-7|.|.
CASSEWLGAAYEQYF
TGTGCCAGCAGTGAATGGCTAGGGGCGGCCTACGAGCAGTACTTC
>TRBV18|TRBJ2-7|.|.
CASSPVQGPYEQYF
TGTGCCAGCTCACCAGTGCAGGGTCCCTACGAGCAGTACTTC
>TRBV9|TRBJ1-2|.|.
CASSVSPGAYGYTF
TGTGCCAGCAGCGTATCGCCAGGGGCCTATGGCTACACCTTC
>TRBV30|TRBJ2-1|TRBD2|.
CAWWVSGRAVEQFF
TGTGCCTGGTGGGTTAGCGGGAGGGCCGTTGAGCAGTTCTTC
>TRBV28|TRBJ2-1|.|.
CASAKGGYNEQFF
TGTGCCAGCGCAAAGGGCGGGTACAATGAGCAGTTCTTC
>TRBV14|TRBJ1-1|TRBD1|.
CASSLRTGGIAEAFF
TGTGCCAGCAGCCTGCGGACAGGGGGCATCGCTGAAGCTTTCTTT
>TRBV5-1|TRBJ2-1|.|.
CASSLVGFREQFF
TGCGCCAGCAGCTTGGTCGGGTTCCGTGAGCAGTTCTTC
>TRBV6-5|TRBJ2-2|TRBD2|.
CASSYTATSGTGELFF
TGTGCCAGCAGTTACACTGCGACTAGCGGGACCGGGGAGCTGTTTTTT
>TRBV2|TRBJ1-1|TRBD1|.
CAWTGGNTEAFF
TGTGCCTGGACAGGGGGCAACACTGAAGCTTTCTTT
>TRBV30|TRBJ1-2|TRBD1|.
CAWSVARQGQGYTF
TGTGCCTGGAGTGTAGCGAGACAGGGGCAGGGCTACACCTTC
>TRBV5-4|TRBJ2-1|TRBD2|.
CASSPSLAPSYNEQFF
TGTGCCAGCAGCCCGTCACTAGCGCCCTCCTACAATGAGCAGTTCTTC
>TRBV5-1|TRBJ2-6|.|.
CASRTGSSGANVLTF
TGCGCCAGCAGGACTGGGAGCTCTGGGGCCAACGTCCTGACTTTC
>TRBV29-1|TRBJ1-1|.|.
CSVPDSLNTEAFF
TGCAGCGTCCCGGACAGTTTGAACACTGAAGCTTTCTTT
>TRBV28|TRBJ2-1|TRBD2|.
CASSFFVIAGVSNEQFF
TGTGCCAGCAGTTTCTTCGTTATAGCGGGAGTGTCCAATGAGCAGTTCTTC
>TRBV28|TRBJ2-3|TRBD2|.
CASTNYVLAGDTQYF
TGTGCCAGCACCAATTACGTGCTAGCGGGAGATACGCAGTATTTT
>TRBV2|TRBJ1-2|.|.
CASSESFYGYTF
TGTGCCAGCAGTGAGTCTTTCTATGGCTACACCTTC
>TRBV15|TRBJ2-5|TRBD1|.
CATSTRGQGGETQYF
TGTGCCACCAGCACCAGAGGACAGGGGGGAGAGACCCAGTACTTC
>TRBV27|TRBJ1-2|TRBD1|.
CASSAGTGGANGYTF
TGTGCCAGCAGTGCCGGGACAGGGGGCGCGAATGGCTACACCTTC
>TRBV6-1|TRBJ2-7|.|.
CATQVEIYTYEQYF
TGTGCCACCCAAGTAGAAATATATACCTACGAGCAGTACTTC
>TRBV18|TRBJ2-7|.|.
CASSPGMEGYEQYF
TGTGCCAGCTCACCAGGGATGGAGGGGTACGAGCAGTACTTC
>TRBV13|TRBJ2-7|.|.
CASSLMGQLKYF
TGTGCCAGCAGCTTAATGGGGCAGCTCAAGTACTTC
>TRBV2|TRBJ1-4|TRBD1|.
CASSFRQGMGEKLFF
TGTGCCAGCAGTTTCCGACAGGGAATGGGTGAAAAACTGTTTTTT
>TRBV27|TRBJ1-1|.|.
CASGRGRGTEAFF
TGTGCCAGCGGTCGCGGGAGGGGCACTGAAGCTTTCTTT
>TRBV6-1|TRBJ1-1|.|.
CASSEYGLGAEAFF
TGTGCCAGCAGTGAATACGGGTTAGGCGCTGAAGCTTTCTTT
>TRBV9|TRBJ1-4|.|.
CASSVAGNNEKLFF
TGTGCCAGCAGCGTGGCGGGTAATAATGAAAAACTGTTTTTT
>TRBV7-8|TRBJ2-1|.|.
CASSLSTTYNEQFF
TGTGCCAGCAGCTTATCCACTACCTACAATGAGCAGTTCTTC
>TRBV10-1|TRBJ2-2|TRBD1|.
CASSLAGGTGELFF
TGCGCCAGCAGTTTAGCAGGGGGCACCGGGGAGCTGTTTTTT
>TRBV4-1|TRBJ1-2|TRBD1|.
CASSQDRGAQGAFRSGNYGYTF
TGCGCCAGCAGCCAAGATAGGGGGGCGCAGGGGGCGTTTCGGTCAGGTAACTATGGCTACACCTTC
>TRBV30|TRBJ1-2|TRBD1|.
CAWSKNIGGSYGYTF
TGTGCCTGGAGTAAGAATATAGGGGGCAGCTATGGCTACACCTTC
>TRBV4-1|TRBJ2-7|.|.
CASSHWEATYEQYF
TGCGCCAGCAGCCATTGGGAGGCTACCTACGAGCAGTACTTC
>TRBV7-7|TRBJ2-2|.|.
CASSQLVTGELFF
TGTGCCAGCAGCCAACTAGTCACCGGGGAGCTGTTTTTT
>TRBV15|TRBJ1-2|.|.
CATSRQNYGYTF
TGTGCCACCAGCAGACAGAACTATGGCTACACCTTC
>TRBV7-9|TRBJ1-2|.|few
CASSFQGLYGYTF
TGTGCCAGCAGCTTTCAGGGCCTCTATGGCTACACCTTC
>TRBV19|TRBJ2-7|TRBD1|.
CASSARQGDYEQYF
TGTGCCAGTAGCGCGAGACAGGGTGACTACGAGCAGTACTTC
>TRBV30|TRBJ2-7|TRBD1|.
CAWSGMDRGEQYF
TGTGCCTGGAGTGGAATGGACAGGGGCGAGCAGTACTTC
>TRBV10-2|TRBJ2-3|TRBD2|.
CASSKPLGGSSDTQYF
TGCGCCAGCAGTAAACCCTTGGGCGGGAGTTCAGATACGCAGTATTTT
>TRBV29-1|TRBJ2-7|TRBD2|.
CSVGGLAEISYEQYF
TGCAGCGTAGGGGGACTAGCGGAAATCTCCTACGAGCAGTACTTC
>TRBV5-6|TRBJ1-2|.|.
CASSLGSLQGYYGYTF
TGTGCCAGCAGCTTGGGATCTTTACAGGGCTACTATGGCTACACCTTC
>TRBV2|TRBJ2-1|TRBD2|once
CASSPGGWNNEQFF
TGTGCCAGCAGTCCGGGAGGATGGAATAATGAGCAGTTCTTC
>TRBV9|TRBJ2-1|.|once
CASSVELRGGYNEQFF
TGTGCCAGCAGCGTAGAGTTAAGAGGGGGTTACAATGAGCAGTTCTTC